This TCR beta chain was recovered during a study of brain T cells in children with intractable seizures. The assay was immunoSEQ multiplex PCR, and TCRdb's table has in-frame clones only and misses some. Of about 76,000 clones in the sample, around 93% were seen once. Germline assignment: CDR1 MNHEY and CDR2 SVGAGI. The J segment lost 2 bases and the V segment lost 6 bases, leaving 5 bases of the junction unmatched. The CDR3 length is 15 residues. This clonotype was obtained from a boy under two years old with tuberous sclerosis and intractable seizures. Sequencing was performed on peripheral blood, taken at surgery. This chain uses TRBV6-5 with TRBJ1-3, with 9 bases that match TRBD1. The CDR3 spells CASRGGDRAGNTIYF. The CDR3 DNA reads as TGTGCCAGCAGGGGGGGGGACAGGGCTGGAAACACCATATATTTT.